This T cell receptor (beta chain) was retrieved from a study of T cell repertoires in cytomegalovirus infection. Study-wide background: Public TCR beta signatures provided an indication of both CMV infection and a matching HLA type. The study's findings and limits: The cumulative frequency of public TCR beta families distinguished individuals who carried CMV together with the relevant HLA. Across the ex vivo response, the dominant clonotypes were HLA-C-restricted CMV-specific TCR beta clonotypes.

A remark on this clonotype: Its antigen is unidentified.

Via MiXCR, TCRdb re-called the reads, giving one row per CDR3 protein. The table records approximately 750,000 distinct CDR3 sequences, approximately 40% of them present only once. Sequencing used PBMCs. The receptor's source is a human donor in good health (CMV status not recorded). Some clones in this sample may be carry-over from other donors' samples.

The CDR3 loop is CASTRGSYNEQFF. DNA of the CDR3: TGTGCCAGCACGCGTGGTTCCTACAATGAGCAGTTCTTC. The rearrangement joins TRBV7-9 to TRBJ2-1; D is unresolved. This CDR3 is built from 13 residues. Trimming left V 7 bases short and J 1 base short, with 8 bases between. Germline values: CDR1 SEHNR, CDR2 FQNEAQ (reference sequence).